Listed here is a single T cell receptor (beta chain). This sample was included in a study of blood T cell repertoires in COVID-19. Across the study: Samples of COVID-19 (acute and convalescent) were obtained from the United States, Italy and Spain.

Only in-frame clones appear in the TCRdb table, and some are missing; sequencing was by immunoSEQ multiplex PCR. Among some 340,000 clones listed, about 87% were seen once. Germline V lookup: CDR1 LGHNA, CDR2 YSLEER. With V trimmed by 1 base and J by 7 bases, 9 bases remained unmatched. The CDR3 runs 16 residues. The material sequenced was PBMCs or T cells enriched from blood (not recorded which). This receptor was identified in a woman aged 25 to 45 who had recovered from COVID-19. The chain couples TRBV4-3 to TRBJ2-1; 8 bases map to TRBD2. The CDR3 DNA reads as TGCGCCAGCAGCCAAGCTTTGGCGGGGGGCCTAAATGAGCAGTTCTTC. This sequence encodes CASSQALAGGLNEQFF.